This TCR beta chain is from a study of cytomegalovirus exposure and HLA in healthy donors. Study-wide results and limits: When analyzed later, the rates of TCR association showed variation by HLA locus, with DRB1 the most and HLA-C the fewest. Sequencing likely generated an artifact that appeared as a cluster of highly shared sequence variants. Presence/absence analyses rested on an assumption that sequencing depth was roughly uniform across donors. In a later analysis, the majority of CMV-associated beta chains seemingly showed HLA restriction.

A note on this clone: The antigen remains undetermined.

With 60 Vbeta and 13 Jbeta primers, the PCR was carried out. Profiling relied on immunoSEQ multiplex PCR, and the TCRdb table lists in-frame clones only, not all of them. The sample yields 200,000 or so clones, approximately 79% seen once. The germline V gene encodes CDR1 SGDLS and CDR2 YYNGEE. This CDR3 has 15 amino acids. Trimming cost V 4 bases and J 3 bases; bases outside gene matches: 5. Sequencing was carried out using PBMCs. This receptor was taken from a man aged 35 to 55 in good health and CMV-seropositive. The V and J genes are TRBV9 and TRBJ2-2, with 8 bases lining up with TRBD1. The CDR3 nucleotides read TGTGCCAGCAGCAAGGGACAGGACTACACCGGGGAGCTGTTTTTT. Translation gives CASSKGQDYTGELFF.